These T cell receptor beta chains were read from a single sample in a study of T cell repertoires in aging, cancer and after chemotherapy. TCRdb recomputed calls from the multiplex PCR reads with MiXCR, one row per CDR3 protein. The data show some 2,700 distinct CDR3 sequences, with around 24% seen just once and approximately 10% held by the top ten. The material sequenced was blood. All receptors come from a human donor with a solid tumor. CDR3s include the opening cysteine and the closing phenylalanine or tryptophan. D genes are given only for firm matches. The size field is filled for only some rows; it gives once, few, many or a size class.

clone_size	v_call	j_call	d_call	cdr3_aa	cdr3_nt
NA	TRBV12-3/TRBV12-4	TRBJ2-2	NA	CASSLWDGGELFF	TGTGCCAGCAGTTTGTGGGACGGCGGGGAGCTGTTTTTT
NA	TRBV7-2	TRBJ2-1	NA	CASTGSADLSSYNEQFF	TGTGCCAGCACCGGCTCGGCGGACCTGAGCTCCTACAATGAGCAGTTCTTC
few	TRBV4-1	TRBJ2-7	TRBD1	CASSPSTGESYEQYF	TGCGCCAGCAGCCCCAGTACAGGGGAGAGTTACGAGCAGTACTTC
medium-sized	TRBV5-6	TRBJ2-4	NA	CASSFQNIQYF	TGTGCCAGCAGCTTTCAGAACATTCAGTACTTC
NA	TRBV10-3	TRBJ2-7	NA	CAISDGRVYEQYF	TGTGCCATCAGTGATGGCAGGGTCTACGAGCAGTACTTC
medium-sized	TRBV5-6	TRBJ1-1	NA	CASSWAGGTEAFF	TGTGCCAGCAGCTGGGCTGGGGGTACTGAAGCTTTCTTT
NA	TRBV7-2	TRBJ1-2	NA	CASSRGLGTRAPPGYTF	TGTGCCAGCAGTCGGGGACTGGGAACTAGGGCGCCACCGGGCTACACCTTC
few	TRBV6-1	TRBJ1-6	NA	CASTRDRYNSPLHF	TGTGCCAGCACCAGAGACCGTTATAATTCACCCCTCCACTTT
NA	TRBV28	TRBJ2-1	TRBD2	CASRGTSPAGEQFF	TGTGCCAGCAGAGGGACTAGTCCCGCTGGGGAGCAGTTCTTC
NA	TRBV11-2	TRBJ2-1	NA	CASSLVPGHVWNEQFF	TGTGCCAGCAGCTTAGTACCGGGACATGTATGGAATGAGCAGTTCTTC
NA	TRBV7-9	TRBJ2-1	NA	CASSLEGGEQFF	TGTGCCAGCAGCTTAGAGGGGGGTGAGCAGTTCTTC
medium-sized	TRBV6-5	TRBJ2-3	TRBD2	CASRAGNTDTQYF	TGTGCCAGCAGAGCGGGAAATACAGATACGCAGTATTTT
medium-sized	TRBV19	TRBJ1-6	NA	CASSMVGDSPLHF	TGTGCCAGTAGTATGGTGGGGGATTCACCCCTCCACTTT
medium-sized	TRBV18	TRBJ2-5	NA	CASSPKETQYF	TGTGCCAGCTCACCCAAAGAGACCCAGTACTTC
NA	TRBV6-4	TRBJ1-5	TRBD1	CASSESGGGQPQHF	TGTGCCAGCAGTGAGTCAGGGGGCGGTCAGCCCCAGCATTTT
NA	TRBV27	TRBJ2-7	TRBD2	CASSMTSGSLYEQYF	TGTGCCAGCAGTATGACTAGCGGGAGCCTCTACGAGCAGTACTTC
large	TRBV27	TRBJ2-6	NA	CASSHPSSGANVLTF	TGTGCCAGCAGTCACCCTAGCTCTGGGGCCAACGTCCTGACTTTC
few	TRBV24-1	TRBJ2-5	TRBD1	CATSDPSGGQGETQYF	TGTGCCACCAGTGACCCCTCAGGGGGCCAGGGAGAGACCCAGTACTTC
NA	TRBV5-1	TRBJ2-7	TRBD2	CASSSGLAGGAETQHF	TGCGCCAGCAGCTCCGGACTAGCGGGAGGCGCGGAGACCCAGCACTTC
few	TRBV20-1	TRBJ2-2	NA	CSARPGTTGELFF	TGCAGTGCTCGCCCCGGGACTACCGGGGAGCTGTTTTTT
NA	TRBV27	TRBJ2-1	TRBD2	CASSYSPGLAGGEQFF	TGTGCCAGCAGTTACTCACCGGGACTAGCGGGAGGTGAGCAGTTCTTC
medium-sized	TRBV12-3/TRBV12-4	TRBJ1-5	NA	CASSTGRLNQPQHF	TGTGCCAGCAGTACGGGACGGTTAAATCAGCCCCAGCATTTT
NA	TRBV28	TRBJ2-3	NA	CASSHRTVSTDTQYF	TGTGCCAGCAGTCACCGGACAGTGAGCACAGATACGCAGTATTTT
medium-sized	TRBV6-1	TRBJ2-3	NA	CASRGGRAGADTQYF	TGTGCCAGCAGAGGGGGGAGAGCGGGCGCAGATACGCAGTATTTT
NA	TRBV6-1	TRBJ2-7	NA	CASSVQARGDEQYF	TGTGCCAGCAGTGTCCAGGCCAGGGGGGACGAGCAGTACTTC
medium-sized	TRBV27	TRBJ2-1	NA	CASSNQKTDDYNEQFF	TGTGCCAGCAGTAACCAGAAGACCGACGACTACAATGAGCAGTTCTTC
NA	TRBV5-5	TRBJ2-7	TRBD1	CASSRQTGGFGSYEQYF	TGTGCCAGCAGCCGACAGACAGGGGGCTTTGGGTCCTACGAGCAGTACTTC
medium-sized	TRBV18	TRBJ2-2	TRBD1	CASSPRATGFTGELFF	TGTGCCAGCTCACCAAGAGCGACAGGGTTCACCGGGGAGCTGTTTTTT
medium-sized	TRBV6-1	TRBJ2-2	TRBD2	CASSVRTSGTANTGELFF	TGTGCCAGCAGTGTTAGGACTAGCGGGACAGCGAACACCGGGGAGCTGTTTTTT
medium-sized	TRBV6-1	TRBJ2-1	TRBD1	CASSQASIQGAPYNEQFF	TGTGCCAGCAGTCAGGCCTCGATCCAGGGGGCGCCCTACAATGAGCAGTTCTTC
medium-sized	TRBV12-3/TRBV12-4	TRBJ2-1	NA	CASSLWDGGEQFF	TGTGCCAGCAGTTTGTGGGACGGCGGGGAGCAGTTCTTC
large	TRBV19	TRBJ2-7	TRBD2	CASSPRTSGTYEQYF	TGTGCCAGTAGTCCGAGGACTAGCGGAACCTACGAGCAGTACTTC
NA	TRBV29-1	TRBJ2-1	TRBD2	CSVAGLAGPYNEQFF	TGCAGCGTCGCGGGACTAGCGGGACCCTACAATGAGCAGTTCTTC
large	TRBV6-5	TRBJ1-6	NA	CASTRGVKVNSPLHF	TGTGCCAGCACCCGGGGGGTAAAAGTTAATTCACCCCTCCACTTT
NA	TRBV7-6	TRBJ2-5	NA	CASSSGGRDQETQYF	TGTGCCAGCAGCTCTGGGGGCCGTGACCAAGAGACCCAGTACTTC
medium-sized	TRBV6-9	TRBJ2-1	TRBD1	CASSGTGEDNEQFF	TGTGCCAGCAGCGGGACAGGGGAGGACAATGAGCAGTTCTTC
medium-sized	TRBV7-6	TRBJ2-7	NA	CASSLSEQSSYEQYF	TGTGCCAGCAGCTTATCCGAGCAGAGCTCCTACGAGCAGTACTTC
NA	TRBV11-2	TRBJ2-6	NA	CASSLYRVPPGANVLTF	TGTGCCAGCAGCTTATACAGGGTCCCTCCTGGGGCCAACGTCCTGACTTTC